The clone carrying this TCR beta chain appeared a few times. The antigen remains unidentified. This sample stems from a study of cytomegalovirus exposure and HLA in healthy donors. Findings of the study overall: As was reported, the classifier diagnosed cytomegalovirus status with high specificity and sensitivity.

60 Vbeta and 13 Jbeta primers were used in PCR. Produced via immunoSEQ multiplex PCR; TCRdb's table is partial and in-frame only. The sample has a few hundred thousand clones, 60% to 85% seen once. The length of the CDR3 is 15 residues. After removal of 4 bases from V and 9 bases from J, the junction contained 7 bases not matched to a gene. Germline loops: CDR1 MDHEN, CDR2 SYDVKM. This sequence joins TRBV28 and TRBJ2-1; 12 bases are a match to TRBD2. The sequence was obtained from a man aged 35 to 55 in good health and CMV-seronegative. Source material: PBMCs. The CDR3 bases are TGTGCCAGCAGTTCACGACTAGCGGGAGTGGGTGAGCAGTTCTTC. Encoded protein: CASSSRLAGVGEQFF. The complete variable domain, with remaining parts taken from reference TRBV28 and TRBJ2-1, reads DVKVTQSSRYLVKRTGEKVFLECVQDMDHENMFWYRQDPGLGLRLIYFSYDVKMKEKGDIPEGYSVSREKKERFSLILESASTNQTSMYLCASSSRLAGVGEQFFGPGTRLTVL.